The 25 T cell receptor beta chains in this list originate from one sample, sequenced in a study of control samples from healthy donors and cancer patients. Generated by immunoSEQ multiplex PCR, the TCRdb table keeps only in-frame clones and is missing some. Of about 85,000 clones listed, over 75% are singletons. The sequencing input was blood. These receptors came from a young woman in good health.

V and J are TRBV16 and TRBJ1-2; a possible D gene is TRBD1 (5 bases). V was cut by 0 bases and J by 3 bases, with 11 bases left in between. Germline V lookup: CDR1 KGHSY, CDR2 FQNENV. The CDR3 runs 15 residues. For the CDR3, the DNA is TGTGCCAGCAGCCAATCGCCAGGGAACCACTATGGCTACACCTTC. The encoded protein is CASSQSPGNHYGYTF.

The V call is TRBV3-1 (or the pseudogene TRBV3-2), the J call TRBJ1-2, with unresolved D. Germline V gives CDR1 LGHDT, CDR2 YNNKEL (reference sequence). The germline V and J ends were trimmed by 0 bases and 3 bases, with 14 bases remaining between them. The CDR3 contains 16 residues. CDR3 residues: CASSQEVSGEDYGYTF. In nucleotides, the CDR3 is TGTGCCAGCAGCCAAGAGGTCTCTGGGGAGGACTATGGCTACACCTTC.

This sequence joins TRBV19 and TRBJ1-2, with 7 bases identical to TRBD1. This CDR3 comprises 12 residues. With V trimmed by 7 bases and J by 8 bases, 7 bases remained unmatched. The germline V gene encodes CDR1 LNHDA and CDR2 SQIVND (reference sequence). CDR3 nucleotides: TGTGCCAGTAACAGGGGTTGGAGCGGCTACACCTTC. It yields the protein CASNRGWSGYTF.

This chain joins TRBV5-6 and TRBJ2-7, with D perhaps assigned TRBD1 or TRBD2 (5 bases each). Germline V gives CDR1 SGHDT, CDR2 YYEEEE. This CDR3 spans 14 amino acids. Trimming took 4 bases from V and 5 from J, leaving 16 bases between them. The CDR3 sequence is CASSLPEGWDEQYF. CDR3 bases: TGTGCCAGCAGCCTCCCTGAGGGGTGGGACGAGCAGTACTTC.

Concerning this clone itself: An end of the junction differs from the germline gene, which may be a read error. The chain has TRBV6-5 and TRBJ1-1; perhaps TRBD1 as D (6 bases). CDR3 length: 13 residues. In germline, CDR1 is MNHEY, CDR2 SVGAGI. This CDR3 is CASSSDRFRSQVF. The CDR3 coding sequence is TGTGCCAGCAGTTCGGACAGATTTAGATCCCAAGTCTTT.

This clone was counted a single time. The chain links TRBV24-1 to TRBJ1-1; TRBD1 aligns across 7 bases. The length of the CDR3 is 17 residues. J lost 2 bases, V lost 8 bases, and 16 bases had no gene match. Looked up from germline, CDR1 is KGHDR and CDR2 is SFDVKD. CDR3 bases: TGTGCCACCATCAGTCCGGGGACAGAGGGGCCAAACACTGAAGCTTTCTTT. Protein: CATISPGTEGPNTEAFF.

CDR3 sequence: CASSLEGTKNYGYTF. DNA of the CDR3: TGTGCCAGCAGCCTAGAAGGGACGAAGAACTATGGCTACACCTTC. V and J are TRBV6-5 and TRBJ1-2, with D possibly matching TRBD1 (5 bases). The ends were cut back, 6 bases at V and 2 bases at J, with 16 bases in the middle. This CDR3 spans 15 amino acids. Germline values: CDR1 MNHEY, CDR2 SVGAGI.

This clone was recorded at least ten times. The chain combines TRBV5-4 with TRBJ1-1; TRBD1 matches 7 bases. J lost 5 bases, V lost 0 bases, and 4 bases had no gene match. CDR1 is SGHNT, CDR2 YYREEE, per germline (reference sequence). CDR3 length: 14 amino acids. Here the CDR3 reads CASSLGQGGTEAFF. CDR3 sequence (DNA): TGTGCCAGCAGCTTGGGACAGGGAGGGACTGAAGCTTTCTTT.

The rearrangement links TRBV6-6 to TRBJ1-2; perhaps TRBD1 as D (6 bases). This CDR3 is 15 amino acids long. V was shortened by 6 bases and J by 4 bases, with 18 bases between the two germline ends. Per the germline V gene, CDR1 is MNHNY and CDR2 is SVGAGI (reference sequence). CDR3 region: CASSRGDTGSYGYTF. The CDR3 DNA reads as TGTGCCAGCAGCCGGGGGGATACAGGGTCCTATGGCTACACCTTC.

The gene calls are TRBV6-5 and TRBJ1-3; weak D call: TRBD1 (5 bases). CDR3 length: 15 residues. The V gene lost 2 bases and the J gene lost 0 bases, with 8 bases spanning the gap. Looked up from germline, CDR1 is MNHEY and CDR2 is SVGAGI. The DNA for the CDR3 is TGTGCCAGCAGTTACACAGGTTTCTCTGGAAACACCATATATTTT. Its protein is CASSYTGFSGNTIYF.

This clone has a single count. The J gene is TRBJ2-5, the V gene TRBV11-2; 10 bases are shared with TRBD2. Per germline, CDR1 SGHAT and CDR2 FQNNGV. V lost 5 bases, J lost 5 bases, and 5 bases stayed unmatched. This CDR3 spans 14 amino acids. In DNA, the CDR3 is TGTGCCAGCAGCCCGACTAGCGGGCCGGAGACCCAGTACTTC. This translates into CASSPTSGPETQYF.

The J gene is TRBJ2-7, the V gene TRBV6-5; 10 positions agree with TRBD2. CDR1 and CDR2 (germline): MNHEY, SVGAGI. The junction had 8 bases not matched to a gene; V was cut back by 6 bases and J by 6 bases. The CDR3 has 14 residues. In nucleotides, the CDR3 is TGTGCCAGCAGGGGAGCGGGGGGGCTTGGCGAGCAGTACTTC. Protein sequence: CASRGAGGLGEQYF.

This rearrangement joins TRBV4-1 to TRBJ1-3; 11 nucleotides line up with TRBD1. V shed 1 base and J 1 base; nucleotides not matched to a gene: 6. CDR3 length equals 18 residues. Germline V CDR1 and CDR2: MGHRA, YSYEKL. The CDR3 loop reads CASSQVRTGGVSGNTIYF. For the CDR3, the DNA is TGCGCCAGCAGCCAAGTTAGGACAGGGGGCGTATCTGGAAACACCATATATTTT.

The chain uses TRBV2 and TRBJ1-1, with D tentatively TRBD1 (6 bases). CDR3 length equals 14 residues. V was trimmed by 6 bases and J by 3 bases, leaving 14 bases between them. Germline V gene lookup returns CDR1 SNHLY and CDR2 FYNNEI. CDR3: CASRGQVTYTEAFF. The CDR3 coding sequence is TGTGCCAGCAGGGGACAAGTTACGTACACTGAAGCTTTCTTT.

The chain joins TRBV7-2 to TRBJ2-5, with TRBD2 matching over 11 bases. Germline V CDR1 and CDR2: SGHTA, FQGNSA. Trimming at V came to 6 bases and at J to 5 bases, leaving 8 bases not matched to a gene. The CDR3 is 15 residues long. The CDR3 region has the DNA TGTGCCAGCAGGAAGATAGCGGGGGGGGATGAGACCCAGTACTTC. Protein: CASRKIAGGDETQYF.

This chain joins TRBV29-1 and TRBJ1-2, with 7 positions matching TRBD1. V was pared by 8 bases and J by 6 bases, with 6 bases of the junction left unmatched. The CDR3 is made up of 11 amino acids. The germline CDR1 and CDR2 sequences are SQVTM and ANQGSEA. CDR3 region: CSINRGNGYTF. DNA for the CDR3: TGCAGCATCAACAGGGGAAATGGCTACACCTTC.

The chain links TRBV25-1 to TRBJ2-5; 10 bases are shared with TRBD1. With 4 bases clipped from V and 2 bases from J, the junction kept 4 bases outside the gene matches. This CDR3 comprises 15 residues. Germline CDR1 is MGHDK and CDR2 is SYGVNS. This chain's CDR3 is CASSGRTGGQETQYF. As DNA, the CDR3 is TGTGCCAGCAGTGGCCGGACAGGGGGGCAAGAGACCCAGTACTTC.

This chain joins TRBV6-1 and TRBJ2-1, with D maybe TRBD1 (6 bases). The CDR3 spans 16 residues. V was trimmed by 3 bases and J by 0 bases, leaving 12 bases between them. The germline V gene has CDR1 MNHNS and CDR2 SASEGT. CDR3 nucleotides: TGTGCCAGCAGTGACGAGGGGGTCCACTCCTACAATGAGCAGTTCTTC. Its translation is CASSDEGVHSYNEQFF.

The J gene is TRBJ2-7, the V gene TRBV6-4, with 9 bases fitting TRBD2. V shed 1 base, J shed 1 base, and the junction held 2 bases outside the gene matches. Germline V CDR1 and CDR2: MRHNA, SNTAGT. There are 15 residues in the CDR3. CDR3 amino acids: CASSDCGGGSYEQYF. DNA of the CDR3: TGTGCCAGCAGTGACTGCGGGGGGGGTTCCTACGAGCAGTACTTC.

The chain has TRBV11-2 and TRBJ1-6; tentative D call: TRBD1 (5 bases). Germline values: CDR1 SGHAT, CDR2 FQNNGV. V was pared by 3 bases and J by 8 bases, with 11 bases between. The CDR3 contains 14 residues. The CDR3 protein is CASSFEDTYSPLHF. CDR3 coding DNA: TGTGCCAGCAGCTTCGAGGACACCTATTCACCCCTCCACTTT.

A remark on this clone: The CDR3 end shows no conserved phenylalanine or tryptophan, and so a read error is likely. The limits of the CDR3 on the DNA are not certain, so only TCRdb's listed CDR3 is given. The rearrangement links TRBV6-6 to TRBJ2-7; no DNA check was done on the table's D call, TRBD1. The germline V gene has CDR1 MNHNY and CDR2 SVGAGI (reference sequence). The CDR3 is 11 amino acids long, termini counted. The CDR3 loop is CATYPMTGEAL.

The chain recombines TRBV18 with TRBJ1-2, with D possibly matching TRBD1 (5 bases). V was pared by 6 bases and J by 7 bases, with 21 bases between. CDR1 KGHSH and CDR2 LQKENI come from the germline V gene. The CDR3 is 15 residues long. For the CDR3, the DNA is TGTGCCAGCTCCCCCCTTGAAGGGGTCCCCTCTGGCTACACCTTC. Translated, it gives CASSPLEGVPSGYTF. The full variable domain, rest sourced from reference TRBV18 and TRBJ1-2, is NAGVMQNPRHLVRRRGQEARLRCSPMKGHSHVYWYRQLPEEGLKFMVYLQKENIIDESGMPKERFSAEFPKEGPSILRIQQVVRGDSAAYFCASSPLEGVPSGYTFGSGTRLTVV.

This sequence joins TRBV15 and TRBJ2-5; D possibly corresponds to TRBD2 (5 bases). The CDR3 spans 12 residues. Germline CDR1 is LNHNV and CDR2 is YYDKDF (reference sequence). Trimming cost V 6 bases and J 5 bases, with 10 bases left between them. The CDR3 DNA sequence: TGTGCCACCAGTCCTCGAGGGGAGACCCAGTACTTC. Translated, it gives CATSPRGETQYF.

V is TRBV24-1 and J is TRBJ1-2; D uncertain. The CDR3 extends over 15 amino acids. V gave up 0 bases and J gave up 3 bases, with 10 bases separating them. CDR1 is KGHDR, CDR2 SFDVKD, per germline. In DNA, the CDR3 is TGTGCCACCAGTGATTTGCCGGGGTTGGACTATGGCTACACCTTC. Its translation: CATSDLPGLDYGYTF.

This clone occurred once. The chain links TRBV2 to TRBJ2-1; D uncertain. The CDR3 contains 15 residues. V was cut by 4 bases and J by 4 bases, with 14 bases left in between. CDR1 is SNHLY and CDR2 is FYNNEI in the germline V gene. The CDR3 DNA reads as TGTGCCAGCAGTGTAGGGCAGAAGCCTTACAATGAGCAGTTCTTC. This translates into CASSVGQKPYNEQFF.